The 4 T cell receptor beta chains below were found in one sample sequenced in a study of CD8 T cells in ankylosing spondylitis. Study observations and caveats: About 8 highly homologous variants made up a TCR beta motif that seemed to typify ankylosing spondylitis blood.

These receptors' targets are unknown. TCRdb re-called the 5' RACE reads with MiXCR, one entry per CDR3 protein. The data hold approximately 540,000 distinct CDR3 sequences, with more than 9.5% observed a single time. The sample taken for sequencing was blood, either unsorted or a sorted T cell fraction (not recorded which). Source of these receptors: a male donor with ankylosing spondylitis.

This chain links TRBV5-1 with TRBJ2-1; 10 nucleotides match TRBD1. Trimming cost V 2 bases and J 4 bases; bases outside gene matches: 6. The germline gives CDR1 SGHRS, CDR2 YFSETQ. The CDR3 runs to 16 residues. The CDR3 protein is CASSLSGTGEYNEQFF. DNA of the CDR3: TGCGCCAGCAGCTTATCCGGGACAGGGGAGTACAATGAGCAGTTCTTC.

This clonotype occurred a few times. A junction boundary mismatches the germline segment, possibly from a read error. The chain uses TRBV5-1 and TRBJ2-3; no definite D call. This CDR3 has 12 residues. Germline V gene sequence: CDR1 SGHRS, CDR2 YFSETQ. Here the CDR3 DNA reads TGCGCCACCCGTCTGAGCATAGATACGCAGTATTTT. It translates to CATRLSIDTQYF.

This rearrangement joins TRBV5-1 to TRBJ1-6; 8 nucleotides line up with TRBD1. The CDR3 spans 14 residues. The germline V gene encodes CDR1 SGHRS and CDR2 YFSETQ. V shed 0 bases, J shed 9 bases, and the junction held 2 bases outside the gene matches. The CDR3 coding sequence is TGCGCCAGCAGCTTGGACACAGGGGGTTCACCCCTCCACTTT. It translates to CASSLDTGGSPLHF. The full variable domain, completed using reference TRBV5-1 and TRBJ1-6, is KAGVTQTPRYLIKTRGQQVTLSCSPISGHRSVSWYQQTPGQGLQFLFEYFSETQRNKGNFPGRFSGRQFSNSRSEMNVSTLELGDSALYLCASSLDTGGSPLHFGNGTRLTVT.

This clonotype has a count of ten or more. The CDR3 DNA reads as TGTGCCAGCAGCTTAGCAGACCTCGGCACCATATATTTT. This translates into CASSLADLGTIYF. The chain joins TRBV7-8 to TRBJ1-3; the D is unclear. The CDR3 is 13 residues long. Germline CDR1 SGHVS, CDR2 FQNEAQ. V gave up 0 bases and J gave up 9 bases, with 9 bases separating them.